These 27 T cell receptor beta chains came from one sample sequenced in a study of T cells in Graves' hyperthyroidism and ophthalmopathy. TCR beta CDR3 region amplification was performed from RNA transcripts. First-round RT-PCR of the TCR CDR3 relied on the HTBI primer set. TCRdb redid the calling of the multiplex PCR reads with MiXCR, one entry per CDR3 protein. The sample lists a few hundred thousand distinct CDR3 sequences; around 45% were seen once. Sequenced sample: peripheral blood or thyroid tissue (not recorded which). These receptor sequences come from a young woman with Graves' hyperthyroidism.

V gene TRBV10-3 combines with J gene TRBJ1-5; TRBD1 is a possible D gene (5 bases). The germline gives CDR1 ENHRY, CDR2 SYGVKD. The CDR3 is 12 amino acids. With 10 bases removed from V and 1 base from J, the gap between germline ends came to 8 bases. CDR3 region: CAKDTSNQPQHF. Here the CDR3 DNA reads TGTGCCAAGGACACCAGCAATCAGCCCCAGCATTTT.

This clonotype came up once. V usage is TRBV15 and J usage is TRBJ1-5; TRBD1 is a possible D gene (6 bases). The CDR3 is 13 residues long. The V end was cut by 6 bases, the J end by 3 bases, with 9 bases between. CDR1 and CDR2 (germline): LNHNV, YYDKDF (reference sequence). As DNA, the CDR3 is TGTGCCACCAGGGACAGCCCCAATCAGCCCCAGCATTTT. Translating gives CATRDSPNQPQHF. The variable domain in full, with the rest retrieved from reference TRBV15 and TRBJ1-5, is DAMVIQNPRYQVTQFGKPVTLSCSQTLNHNVMYWYQQKSSQAPKLLFHYYDKDFNNEADTPDNFQSRRPNTSFCFLDIRSPGLGDTAMYLCATRDSPNQPQHFGDGTRLSIL.

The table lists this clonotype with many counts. CDR3 residues: CASTPGQGVPGANVLTF. The CDR3 nucleotides are TGTGCCAGCACTCCGGGACAGGGAGTTCCAGGGGCCAACGTCCTGACTTTC. This chain links TRBV2 with TRBJ2-6; 9 bases line up with TRBD1. The V gene end was trimmed by 7 bases and the J gene end by 4 bases; junction bases not matched to a gene: 11. The CDR3 consists of 17 residues. The germline gives CDR1 SNHLY, CDR2 FYNNEI.

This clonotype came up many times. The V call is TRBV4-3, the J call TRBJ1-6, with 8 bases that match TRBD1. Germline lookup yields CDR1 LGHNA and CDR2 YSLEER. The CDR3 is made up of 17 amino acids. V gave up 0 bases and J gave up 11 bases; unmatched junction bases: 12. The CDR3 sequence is CASSQEGTGTRSAPLHF. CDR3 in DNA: TGCGCCAGCAGCCAAGAGGGGACAGGCACAAGATCAGCACCCCTCCACTTT.

The CDR3 protein is CASRRWGELFF. For the CDR3, the DNA is TGTGCCAGCAGGAGGTGGGGGGAGCTGTTTTTT. V gene TRBV2 combines with J gene TRBJ2-2; D gene unclear. The CDR3 contains 11 residues. The V and J ends lost 6 bases and 8 bases respectively, with 7 bases between them. The germline gives CDR1 SNHLY, CDR2 FYNNEI.

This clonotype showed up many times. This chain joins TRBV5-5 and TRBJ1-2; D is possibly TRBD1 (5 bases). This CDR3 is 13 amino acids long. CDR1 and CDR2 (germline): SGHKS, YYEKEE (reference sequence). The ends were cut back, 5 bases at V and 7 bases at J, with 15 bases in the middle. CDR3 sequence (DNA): TGTGCCAGCAGGGTGCTTGGGAGGGGTGGCTACACCTTC. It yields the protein CASRVLGRGGYTF.

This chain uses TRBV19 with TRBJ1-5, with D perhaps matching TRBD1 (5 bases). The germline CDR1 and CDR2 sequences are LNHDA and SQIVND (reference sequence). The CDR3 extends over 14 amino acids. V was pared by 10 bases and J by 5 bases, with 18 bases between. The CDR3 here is CATRTREKDQPQHF. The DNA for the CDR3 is TGTGCCACCCGCACCAGGGAGAAGGATCAGCCCCAGCATTTT.

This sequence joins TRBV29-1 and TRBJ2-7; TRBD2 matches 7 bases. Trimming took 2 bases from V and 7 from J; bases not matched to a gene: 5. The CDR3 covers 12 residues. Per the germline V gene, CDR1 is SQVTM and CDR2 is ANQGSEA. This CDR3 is CSVESGTGEQYF. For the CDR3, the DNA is TGCAGCGTTGAAAGCGGGACTGGGGAGCAGTACTTC.

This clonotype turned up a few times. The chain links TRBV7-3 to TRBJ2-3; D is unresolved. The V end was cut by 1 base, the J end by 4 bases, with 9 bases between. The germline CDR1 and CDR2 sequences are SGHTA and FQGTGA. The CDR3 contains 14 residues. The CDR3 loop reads CASSLSPSADTQYF. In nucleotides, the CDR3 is TGTGCCAGCAGCTTAAGTCCGTCTGCAGATACGCAGTATTTT.

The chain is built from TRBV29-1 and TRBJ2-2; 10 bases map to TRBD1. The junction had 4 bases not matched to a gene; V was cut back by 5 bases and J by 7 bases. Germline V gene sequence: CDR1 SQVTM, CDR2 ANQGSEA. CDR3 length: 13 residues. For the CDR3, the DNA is TGCAGCGTTAGACAGGGGGCCGGCGGGGAGCTGTTTTTT. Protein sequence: CSVRQGAGGELFF.

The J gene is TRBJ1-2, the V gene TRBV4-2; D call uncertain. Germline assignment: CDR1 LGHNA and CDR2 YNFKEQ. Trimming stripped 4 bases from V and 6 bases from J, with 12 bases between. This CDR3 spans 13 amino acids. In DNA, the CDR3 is TGTGCCAGCAGCCCCCTAGGAGATAATGGCTACACCTTC. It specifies CASSPLGDNGYTF.

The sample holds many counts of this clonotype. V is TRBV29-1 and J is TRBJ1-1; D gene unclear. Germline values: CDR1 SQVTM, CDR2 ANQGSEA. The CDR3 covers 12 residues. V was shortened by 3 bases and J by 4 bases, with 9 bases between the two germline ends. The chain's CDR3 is CSVEGLATEAFF. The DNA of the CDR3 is TGCAGCGTTGAGGGGTTGGCCACTGAAGCTTTCTTT.

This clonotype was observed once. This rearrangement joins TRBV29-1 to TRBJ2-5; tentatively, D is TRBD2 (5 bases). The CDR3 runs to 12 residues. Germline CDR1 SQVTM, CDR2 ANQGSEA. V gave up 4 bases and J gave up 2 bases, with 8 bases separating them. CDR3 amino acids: CSVVTGQETQYF. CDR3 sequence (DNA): TGCAGCGTTGTGACGGGGCAAGAGACCCAGTACTTC.

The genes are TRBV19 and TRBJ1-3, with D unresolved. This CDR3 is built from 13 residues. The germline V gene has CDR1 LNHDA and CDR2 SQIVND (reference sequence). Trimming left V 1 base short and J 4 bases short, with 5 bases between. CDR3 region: CASSIGTGNTIYF. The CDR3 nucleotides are TGTGCCAGTAGTATAGGTACGGGAAACACCATATATTTT.

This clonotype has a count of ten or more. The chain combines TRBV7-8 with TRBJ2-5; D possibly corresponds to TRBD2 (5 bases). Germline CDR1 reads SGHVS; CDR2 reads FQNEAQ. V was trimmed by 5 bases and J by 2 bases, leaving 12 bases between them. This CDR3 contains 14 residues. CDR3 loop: CASSQRTGQETQYF. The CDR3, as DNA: TGTGCCAGCAGCCAGAGGACGGGACAAGAGACCCAGTACTTC.

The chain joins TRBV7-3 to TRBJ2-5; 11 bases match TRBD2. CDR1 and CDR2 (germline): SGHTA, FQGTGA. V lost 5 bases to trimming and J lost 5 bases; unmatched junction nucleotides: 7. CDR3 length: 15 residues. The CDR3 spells CASSLLAGVWETQYF. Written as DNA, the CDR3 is TGTGCCAGCAGCCTACTAGCGGGAGTTTGGGAGACCCAGTACTTC.

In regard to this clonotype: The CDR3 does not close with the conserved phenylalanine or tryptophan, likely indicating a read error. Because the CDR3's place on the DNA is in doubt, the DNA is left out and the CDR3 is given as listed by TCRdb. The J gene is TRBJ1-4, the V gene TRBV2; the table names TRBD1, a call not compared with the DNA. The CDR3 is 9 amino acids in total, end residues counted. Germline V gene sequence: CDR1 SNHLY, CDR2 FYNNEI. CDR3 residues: CAGRTGRFV.

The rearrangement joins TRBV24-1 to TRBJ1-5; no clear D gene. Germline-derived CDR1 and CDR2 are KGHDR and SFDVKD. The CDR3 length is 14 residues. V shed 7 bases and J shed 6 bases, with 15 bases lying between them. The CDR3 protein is CATSVKEAGQPQHF. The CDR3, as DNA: TGTGCCACCAGCGTTAAGGAGGCGGGTCAGCCCCAGCATTTT.

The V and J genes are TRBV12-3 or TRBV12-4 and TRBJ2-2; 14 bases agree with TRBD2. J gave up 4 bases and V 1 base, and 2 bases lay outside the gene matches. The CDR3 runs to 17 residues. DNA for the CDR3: TGTGCCAGCAGTTTAGGGACTAGCGGGAGGCGCACCGGGGAGCTGTTTTTT. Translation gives CASSLGTSGRRTGELFF.

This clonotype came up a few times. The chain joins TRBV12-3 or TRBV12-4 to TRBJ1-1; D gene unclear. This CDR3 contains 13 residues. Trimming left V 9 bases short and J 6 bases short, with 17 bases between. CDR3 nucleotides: TGTGCCAGTCACCCTATTCGGGTGGCTGAAGCTTTCTTT. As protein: CASHPIRVAEAFF.

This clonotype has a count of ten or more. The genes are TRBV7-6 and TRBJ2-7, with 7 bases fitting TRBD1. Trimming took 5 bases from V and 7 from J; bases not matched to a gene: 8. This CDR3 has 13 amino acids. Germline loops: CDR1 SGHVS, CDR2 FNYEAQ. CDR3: CASSPRGRREQYF. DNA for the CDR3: TGTGCCAGCAGCCCTAGGGGGCGCCGGGAGCAGTACTTC.

CDR3 DNA: TGTGCCAGTAGTATAGTCCGGGACACGGGGGACACTGAAGCTTTCTTT. Protein sequence: CASSIVRDTGDTEAFF. This sequence joins TRBV19 and TRBJ1-1, with D maybe TRBD1 (6 bases). Trimming pared 1 base from V and 3 bases from J, leaving 15 bases between. The CDR3 consists of 16 residues. Germline CDR1 and CDR2: LNHDA and SQIVND (reference sequence).

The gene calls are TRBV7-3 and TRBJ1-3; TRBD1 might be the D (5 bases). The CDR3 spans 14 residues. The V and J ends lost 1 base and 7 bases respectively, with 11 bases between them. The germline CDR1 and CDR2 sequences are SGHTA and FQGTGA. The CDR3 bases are TGTGCCAGCAGCTTAAGTCCGCGGGGGAACACCATATATTTT. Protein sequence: CASSLSPRGNTIYF.

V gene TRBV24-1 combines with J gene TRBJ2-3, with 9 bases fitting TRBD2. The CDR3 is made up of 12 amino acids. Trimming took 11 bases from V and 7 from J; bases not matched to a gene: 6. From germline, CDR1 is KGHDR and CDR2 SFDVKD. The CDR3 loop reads CARAGLANTQYF. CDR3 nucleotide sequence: TGTGCCAGAGCGGGACTAGCAAATACGCAGTATTTT.

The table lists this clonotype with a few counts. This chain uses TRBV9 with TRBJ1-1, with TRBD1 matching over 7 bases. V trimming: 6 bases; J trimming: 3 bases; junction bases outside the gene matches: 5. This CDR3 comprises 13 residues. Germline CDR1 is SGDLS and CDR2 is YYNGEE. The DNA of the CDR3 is TGTGCCAGCACCTACGGACAGGACACTGAAGCTTTCTTT. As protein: CASTYGQDTEAFF. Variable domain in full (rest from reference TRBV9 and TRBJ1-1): DSGVTQTPKHLITATGQRVTLRCSPRSGDLSVYWYQQSLDQGLQFLIQYYNGEERAKGNILERFSAQQFPDLHSELNLSSLELGDSALYFCASTYGQDTEAFFGQGTRLTVV.

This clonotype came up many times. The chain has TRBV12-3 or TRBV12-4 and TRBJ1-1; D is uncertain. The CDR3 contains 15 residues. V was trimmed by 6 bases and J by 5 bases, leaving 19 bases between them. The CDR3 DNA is TGTGCCAGCAGCCAATCTGGGTCCGGTGGGACTGAAGCTTTCTTT. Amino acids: CASSQSGSGGTEAFF.

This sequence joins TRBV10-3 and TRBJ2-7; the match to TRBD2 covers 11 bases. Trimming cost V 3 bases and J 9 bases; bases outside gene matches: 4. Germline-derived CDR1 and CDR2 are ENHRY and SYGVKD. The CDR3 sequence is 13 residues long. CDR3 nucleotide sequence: TGTGCCATCAGTGATTCCCTAGCGGGAGGGCAGTACTTC. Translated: CAISDSLAGGQYF.